This passage covers 12 T cell receptor beta chains from one sample sequenced in a study of CD8+ T cells in alopecia areata. Sequencing used cDNA as its template, made by extracting RNA and reverse transcribing it. TCRdb's table, derived via immunoSEQ multiplex PCR, lists solely in-frame clones and lacks some. The repertoire holds about 150,000 clones, with 75% to 90% as singletons. The sample in question was CD8+ T cells sorted from blood, obtained at week 0. The receptor source for this set is a human donor with alopecia areata.

The J gene is TRBJ1-4, the V gene TRBV7-9, with 7 bases identical to TRBD1. CDR1 SEHNR and CDR2 FQNEAQ come from the germline V gene (reference sequence). The CDR3 extends over 17 amino acids. V lost 5 bases to trimming and J lost 8 bases; unmatched junction nucleotides: 17. DNA for the CDR3: TGTGCCAGCAGCCCACCCAGGGGGAAGGTATTTGGAGAAAAACTGTTTTTT. Its protein product is CASSPPRGKVFGEKLFF.

The rearrangement uses TRBV10-1 and TRBJ2-7; 9 nucleotides line up with TRBD1. In germline, CDR1 is WNHNN, CDR2 SYGVQD (reference sequence). J gave up 7 bases and V 6 bases, and 7 bases lay outside the gene matches. The CDR3 spans 13 residues. DNA of the CDR3: TGCGCCAGCAGCCAGGACAGGGGAGCAGAGCAGTACTTC. Translation gives CASSQDRGAEQYF.

This chain joins TRBV27 and TRBJ2-5, with D perhaps assigned TRBD1 or TRBD2 (5 bases each). Trimming pared 7 bases from V and 3 bases from J, leaving 24 bases between. The CDR3 has 17 amino acids. CDR1 is MNHEY and CDR2 is SMNVEV in the germline V gene (reference sequence). The CDR3 region has the DNA TGTGCCAGCAAGACCCTTCACATCGGGACGGGGAAAGAGACCCAGTACTTC. Amino acid sequence: CASKTLHIGTGKETQYF.

CDR3 in DNA: TGTGCCAGCAGTTCAGGACAGGGAGGAAACTATGGCTACACCTTC. As protein: CASSSGQGGNYGYTF. The chain couples TRBV27 to TRBJ1-2; 8 positions agree with TRBD1. This CDR3 spans 15 amino acids. After removal of 4 bases from V and 2 bases from J, the junction contained 6 bases not matched to a gene. Germline V gives CDR1 MNHEY, CDR2 SMNVEV (reference sequence).

The V gene is TRBV29-1, the J gene TRBJ2-3, with 7 nucleotides matching TRBD1. Germline CDR1 reads SQVTM; CDR2 reads ANQGSEA. The CDR3 is made up of 14 amino acids. J gave up 0 bases and V 8 bases, and 8 bases lay outside the gene matches. CDR3 nucleotide sequence: TGCAGCCTAATCCCGGGACAGAGCACAGATACGCAGTATTTT. This translates into CSLIPGQSTDTQYF.

V and J are TRBV7-6 and TRBJ2-3, with D tentatively TRBD1 (6 bases). The CDR3 has 15 residues. The V gene's germline CDR1 is SGHVS and CDR2 FNYEAQ. Trimming shortened V by 4 bases and J by 5 bases, and 16 bases separated the two germline ends. The CDR3 coding sequence is TGTGCCAGCAGCTGTTTGGGGGCGTATAAAGATACGCAGTATTTT. It encodes CASSCLGAYKDTQYF. The whole variable domain, remainder taken from reference TRBV7-6 and TRBJ2-3, is GAGVSQSPRYKVTKRGQDVALRCDPISGHVSLYWYRQALGQGPEFLTYFNYEAQQDKSGLPNDRFSAERPEGSISTLTIQRTEQRDSAMYRCASSCLGAYKDTQYFGPGTRLTVL.

This chain's CDR3 is CASSFLGHEQFF. For the CDR3, the DNA is TGTGCCAGCAGCTTCCTTGGGCATGAGCAGTTCTTC. J is TRBJ2-1 and V is TRBV7-3; the D is unclear. The CDR3 totals 12 residues. Trimming removed 3 bases at V and 8 bases at J, with 8 bases between. Germline V CDR1 and CDR2: SGHTA, FQGTGA.

This rearrangement joins TRBV30 to TRBJ1-2, with 8 bases fitting TRBD1. V lost 4 bases to trimming and J lost 3 bases; unmatched junction nucleotides: 4. CDR3 length equals 13 residues. Germline values: CDR1 GTSNPN, CDR2 SVGIG (reference sequence). Here the CDR3 reads CAWTDRGDYGYTF. Here the CDR3 DNA reads TGTGCCTGGACTGACAGGGGTGACTATGGCTACACCTTC.

This clone was seen more than once but under ten times. V gene TRBV7-9 combines with J gene TRBJ1-2; D unresolved. The germline CDR1 and CDR2 sequences are SEHNR and FQNEAQ (reference sequence). With 3 bases removed from V and 2 bases from J, the gap between germline ends came to 7 bases. There are 13 residues in the CDR3. The chain's CDR3 is CASSFSTNYGYTF. For the CDR3, the DNA is TGTGCCAGCAGCTTCTCTACAAACTATGGCTACACCTTC. The full variable domain, rest sourced from reference TRBV7-9 and TRBJ1-2, is DTGVSQNPRHKITKRGQNVTFRCDPISEHNRLYWYRQTLGQGPEFLTYFQNEAQLEKSRLLSDRFSAERPKGSFSTLEIQRTEQGDSAMYLCASSFSTNYGYTFGSGTRLTVV.

The chain couples TRBV6-6 to TRBJ2-1; 7 nucleotides match TRBD1. The CDR3 has 13 residues. J was trimmed by 7 bases and V by 6 bases; bases with no gene match: 6. Germline V gene sequence: CDR1 MNHNY, CDR2 SVGAGI (reference sequence). The CDR3 sequence: CASSQLTGNEQFF. The CDR3 DNA reads TGTGCCAGCAGCCAACTGACAGGGAATGAGCAGTTCTTC.

The chain combines TRBV7-2 with TRBJ2-1; no clear D gene. V dropped 1 base and J dropped 10 bases, with 11 bases sitting between them. Germline V gene data show CDR1 as SGHTA and CDR2 as FQGNSA. The CDR3 spans 13 residues. CDR3 in DNA: TGTGCCAGCAGCTTAGTCTTGGGCAGCGAGCAGTTCTTC. Translated, it gives CASSLVLGSEQFF.

The gene calls are TRBV5-4 and TRBJ2-7, with D perhaps matching TRBD1 or TRBD2 (6 bases each). The CDR3 has 15 residues. Trimming took off 4 bases at V and 5 bases at J, with 19 bases between the two ends. Looked up from germline, CDR1 is SGHNT and CDR2 is YYREEE (reference sequence). CDR3 bases: TGTGCCAGCAGCCCAATACAGAAGGGGGGCGACGAGCAGTACTTC. Protein product: CASSPIQKGGDEQYF. The full variable domain, in which reference TRBV5-4 and TRBJ2-7 provide the parts outside the CDR3, is ETGVTQSPTHLIKTRGQQVTLRCSSQSGHNTVSWYQQALGQGPQFIFQYYREEENGRGNFPPRFSGLQFPNYSSELNVNALELDDSALYLCASSPIQKGGDEQYFGPGTRLTVT.